The subject of this entry is one T cell receptor (beta chain). What it binds is not known. This CDR3 has 14 amino acids. 60 Vbeta and 13 Jbeta primers were used in PCR. Assay: immunoSEQ multiplex PCR; the TCRdb copy retains only in-frame clones and omits some. The sample lists approximately 150,000 clones; 79% were seen once. This sample is drawn from a study of cytomegalovirus exposure and HLA in healthy donors. In the study overall: The early release's HLA-typed donors yielded approximately 82 million unique TCRs.

Regarding the study as a whole: It was reported that TCR beta sequences correctly inferred the HLA-A and HLA-B alleles for most subjects.

This receptor was taken from a man aged 50 to 59 in good health and CMV-seropositive. The sample was PBMCs. This sequence joins TRBV21-1 and TRBJ1-2; TRBD1, the D gene given by the table, was not confirmed from the DNA. TRBV21-1 is a documented pseudogene. CDR3 sequence: CASSIAGTGYGYTF. The CDR3 DNA reads TGTGCCAGCAGCATAGCCGGGACAGGGTATGGCTACACCTTC.